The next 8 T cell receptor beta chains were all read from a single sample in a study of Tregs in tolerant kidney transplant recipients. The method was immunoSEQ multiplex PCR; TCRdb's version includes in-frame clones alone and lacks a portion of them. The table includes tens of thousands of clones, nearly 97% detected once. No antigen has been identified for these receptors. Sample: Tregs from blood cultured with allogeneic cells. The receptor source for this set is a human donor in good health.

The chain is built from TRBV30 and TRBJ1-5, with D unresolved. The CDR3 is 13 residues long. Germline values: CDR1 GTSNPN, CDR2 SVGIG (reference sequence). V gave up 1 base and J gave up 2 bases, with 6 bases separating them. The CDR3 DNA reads TGTGCCTGGAGTGCACGAGGCAATCAGCCCCAGCATTTT. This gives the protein CAWSARGNQPQHF.

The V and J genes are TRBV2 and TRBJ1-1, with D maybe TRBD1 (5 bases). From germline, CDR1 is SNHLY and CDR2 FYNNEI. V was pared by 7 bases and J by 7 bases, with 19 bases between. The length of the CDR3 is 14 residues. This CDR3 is CASIPRPGDVEAFF. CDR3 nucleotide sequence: TGTGCCAGCATCCCTCGACCGGGGGACGTTGAAGCTTTCTTT.

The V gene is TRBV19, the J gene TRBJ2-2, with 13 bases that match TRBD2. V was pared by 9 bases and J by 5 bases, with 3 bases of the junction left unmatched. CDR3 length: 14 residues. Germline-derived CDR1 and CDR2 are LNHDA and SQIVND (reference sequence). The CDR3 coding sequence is TGTGCCAGGAGACTAGCGGGAGGAACCGGGGAGCTGTTTTTT. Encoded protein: CARRLAGGTGELFF. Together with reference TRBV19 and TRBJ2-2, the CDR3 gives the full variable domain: DGGITQSPKYLFRKEGQNVTLSCEQNLNHDAMYWYRQDPGQGLRLIYYSQIVNDFQKGDIAEGYSVSREKKESFPLTVTSAQKNPTAFYLCARRLAGGTGELFFGEGSRLTVL.

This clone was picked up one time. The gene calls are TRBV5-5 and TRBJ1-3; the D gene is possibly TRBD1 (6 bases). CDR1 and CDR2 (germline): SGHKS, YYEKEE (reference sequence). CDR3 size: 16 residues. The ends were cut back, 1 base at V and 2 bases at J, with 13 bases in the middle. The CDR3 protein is CASSLITGPTGNTIYF. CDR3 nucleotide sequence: TGTGCCAGCAGCTTGATAACAGGGCCCACTGGAAACACCATATATTTT.

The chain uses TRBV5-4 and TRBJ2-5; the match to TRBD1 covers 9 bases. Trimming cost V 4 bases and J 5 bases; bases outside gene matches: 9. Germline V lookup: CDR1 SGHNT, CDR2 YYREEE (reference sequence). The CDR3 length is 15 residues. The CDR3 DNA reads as TGTGCCAGCAGCCCAGGACAGGGGCAGTGGGAGACCCAGTACTTC. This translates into CASSPGQGQWETQYF. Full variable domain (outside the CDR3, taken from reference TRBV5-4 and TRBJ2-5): ETGVTQSPTHLIKTRGQQVTLRCSSQSGHNTVSWYQQALGQGPQFIFQYYREEENGRGNFPPRFSGLQFPNYSSELNVNALELDDSALYLCASSPGQGQWETQYFGPGTRLLVL.

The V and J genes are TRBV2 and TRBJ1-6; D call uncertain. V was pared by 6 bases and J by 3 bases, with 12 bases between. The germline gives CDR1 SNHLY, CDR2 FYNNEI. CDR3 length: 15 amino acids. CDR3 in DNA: TGTGCCAGCAGCGGAGGAGGGCTCTATAATTCACCCCTCCACTTT. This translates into CASSGGGLYNSPLHF.

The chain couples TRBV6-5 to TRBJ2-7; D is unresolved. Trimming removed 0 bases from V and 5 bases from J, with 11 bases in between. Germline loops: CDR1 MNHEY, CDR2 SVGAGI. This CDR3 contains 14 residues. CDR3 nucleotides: TGTGCCAGCAGTTACTCGGTTCGATCCCACGAGCAGTACTTC. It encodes CASSYSVRSHEQYF.

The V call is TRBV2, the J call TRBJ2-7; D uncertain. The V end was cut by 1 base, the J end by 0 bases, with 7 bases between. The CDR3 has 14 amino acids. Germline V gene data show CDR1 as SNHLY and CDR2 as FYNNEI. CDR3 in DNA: TGTGCCAGCAGTGAAGTTAGACCCTCCTACGAGCAGTACTTC. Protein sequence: CASSEVRPSYEQYF.